The 12 T cell receptor beta chains reported below all come from one sample, sequenced in a study of cytomegalovirus exposure and HLA in healthy donors. Sequencing was performed with immunoSEQ multiplex PCR; in TCRdb, only in-frame clones are kept and a portion is missing. In the table there are about 250,000 clones, 80% to 90% of which are singletons. Input material: PBMCs. The receptor set was obtained from a man younger than 30 in good health and CMV-seronegative.

The chain has TRBV9 and TRBJ1-6; TRBD1 is a possible D gene (6 bases). Germline V gives CDR1 SGDLS, CDR2 YYNGEE. V shed 4 bases and J shed 7 bases, with 21 bases lying between them. The CDR3 has 17 residues. This chain's CDR3 is CASSTQHWTDLNSPLHF. In DNA, the CDR3 is TGTGCCAGCAGCACCCAACATTGGACAGACCTCAATTCACCCCTCCACTTT.

This chain links TRBV27 with TRBJ1-1, with 8 positions matching TRBD1. There are 13 residues in the CDR3. Per the germline V gene, CDR1 is MNHEY and CDR2 is SMNVEV (reference sequence). Trimming took 7 bases from V and 1 from J; bases not matched to a gene: 2. This CDR3 is CASKTGGNTEAFF. The CDR3 DNA sequence: TGTGCCAGCAAAACAGGGGGGAACACTGAAGCTTTCTTT.

With regard to this clone: A read error may account for a junction end that differs from germline. The chain employs TRBV30 and TRBJ2-6; TRBD2 matches at 8 bases. Looked up from germline, CDR1 is GTSNPN and CDR2 is SVGIG (reference sequence). This CDR3 is built from 18 residues. In DNA form, the CDR3 reads TGTGCCTGGAGTGTTTCAGGACTAGCTTTCTCTTGGGCCAACGTCCTGACTTTC. Protein sequence: CAWSVSGLAFSWANVLTF.

The rearrangement links TRBV5-6 to TRBJ2-3; perhaps TRBD2 as D (5 bases). The V and J ends lost 2 bases and 6 bases respectively, with 10 bases between them. This CDR3 comprises 13 residues. Germline CDR1 is SGHDT and CDR2 is YYEEEE. CDR3 residues: CASSFSGLDTQYF. CDR3 bases: TGTGCCAGCAGCTTTTCGGGATTGGATACGCAGTATTTT.

As to this clone: The sample holds other DNA sequences that translate to the same CDR3. The rearrangement uses TRBV4-1 and TRBJ2-1, with 10 bases that match TRBD2. The CDR3 has 16 amino acids. Germline V gives CDR1 MGHRA, CDR2 YSYEKL. V gave up 3 bases and J gave up 4 bases; unmatched junction bases: 6. DNA for the CDR3: TGCGCCAGCAGCCAGGTAGCGGGGGGCCTGTACAATGAGCAGTTCTTC. This translates into CASSQVAGGLYNEQFF.

The chain combines TRBV19 with TRBJ2-1, with 7 positions matching TRBD1. The CDR3 contains 15 residues. Losses at the gene ends were 7 bases for V and 2 bases for J; bases not matched to a gene: 8. In germline, CDR1 is LNHDA, CDR2 SQIVND (reference sequence). Here the CDR3 reads CASNEGAFTYNEQFF. The CDR3 coding sequence is TGTGCCAGTAATGAGGGGGCCTTTACCTACAATGAGCAGTTCTTC.

V and J are TRBV4-3 and TRBJ2-7; TRBD2 matches at 10 bases. With V trimmed by 5 bases and J by 4 bases, 8 bases remained unmatched. The germline CDR1 and CDR2 sequences are LGHNA and YSLEER. The CDR3 is made up of 15 amino acids. The CDR3 DNA sequence: TGCGCCAGCAGCATGCTAGCGGGAGAATATTACGAGCAGTACTTC. Translating gives CASSMLAGEYYEQYF.

This clone was counted only a few times. This chain uses TRBV19 with TRBJ2-1; TRBD2 matches at 9 bases. The CDR3 consists of 15 residues. J was trimmed by 5 bases and V by 6 bases; bases with no gene match: 8. Germline V gives CDR1 LNHDA, CDR2 SQIVND (reference sequence). As DNA, the CDR3 is TGTGCCAGTAGATCTTTGCTAGCGGGGAACAATGAGCAGTTCTTC. This codes for CASRSLLAGNNEQFF.

V usage is TRBV28 and J usage is TRBJ2-7; D is uncertain. The V end was cut by 3 bases, the J end by 4 bases, with 13 bases between. This CDR3 comprises 14 residues. Germline loops: CDR1 MDHEN, CDR2 SYDVKM. CDR3 nucleotide sequence: TGTGCCAGCAGTTTGACGACACAAGTTTACGAGCAGTACTTC. As protein: CASSLTTQVYEQYF.

A note on this clone: A much larger clone differs from this one at a single base, so this may be a read error. This rearrangement joins TRBV7-9 to TRBJ2-1, with 7 bases identical to TRBD2. This CDR3 spans 15 amino acids. Germline CDR1 SEHNR, CDR2 FQNEAQ (reference sequence). The V segment lost 2 bases and the J segment 0 bases; nucleotides outside the gene matches: 1. CDR3 in amino acids: CASSLLADSYNEQFF. The CDR3 nucleotides read TGTGCCAGCAGCTTACTAGCGGACTCCTACAATGAGCAGTTCTTC.

This chain connects TRBV7-9 to TRBJ2-7, with unresolved D. The CDR3 spans 14 residues. V was shortened by 1 base and J by 3 bases, with 10 bases between the two germline ends. CDR1 and CDR2 from the germline V gene are SEHNR and FQNEAQ (reference sequence). CDR3 in DNA: TGTGCCAGCAGCTTAGTCGCGGTAGGCTACGAGCAGTACTTC. Protein sequence: CASSLVAVGYEQYF.

This clone was detected a few times. The chain couples TRBV5-8 to TRBJ1-5, with TRBD1 matching over 8 bases. With 1 base clipped from V and 4 bases from J, the junction kept 4 bases outside the gene matches. The germline gives CDR1 SGHTS, CDR2 YDEGEE. This CDR3 region has 15 residues. In DNA, the CDR3 is TGTGCCAGCAGCTTGCTCCAGGGGGCGAATCAGCCCCAGCATTTT. Encoded protein: CASSLLQGANQPQHF.